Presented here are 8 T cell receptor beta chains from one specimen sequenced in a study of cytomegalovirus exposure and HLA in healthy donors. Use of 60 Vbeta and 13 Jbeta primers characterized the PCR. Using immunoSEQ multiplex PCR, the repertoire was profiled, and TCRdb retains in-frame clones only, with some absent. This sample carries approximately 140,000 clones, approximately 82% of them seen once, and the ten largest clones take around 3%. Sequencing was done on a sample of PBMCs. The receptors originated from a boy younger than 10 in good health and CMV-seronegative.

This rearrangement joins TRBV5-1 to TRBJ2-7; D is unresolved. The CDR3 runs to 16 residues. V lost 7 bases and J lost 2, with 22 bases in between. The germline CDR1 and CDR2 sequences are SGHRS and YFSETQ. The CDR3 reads CASSPRPFGDTYEQYV. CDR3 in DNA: TGCGCCAGCTCACCCCGGCCATTCGGAGATACCTACGAGCAGTACGTC.

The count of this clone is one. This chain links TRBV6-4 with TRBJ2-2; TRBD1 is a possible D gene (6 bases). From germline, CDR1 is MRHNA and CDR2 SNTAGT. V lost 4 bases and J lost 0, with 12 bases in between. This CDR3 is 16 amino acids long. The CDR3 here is CASSASGATNTGELFF. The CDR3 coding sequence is TGTGCCAGCAGTGCATCAGGGGCCACGAACACCGGGGAGCTGTTTTTT.

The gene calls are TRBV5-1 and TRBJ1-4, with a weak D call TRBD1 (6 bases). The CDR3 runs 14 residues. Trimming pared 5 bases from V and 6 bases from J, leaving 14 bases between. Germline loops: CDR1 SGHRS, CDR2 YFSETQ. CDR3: CASSQDRIDEKLFF. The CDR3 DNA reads TGCGCCAGCAGTCAAGACAGGATCGATGAAAAACTGTTTTTT.

The CDR3 here is CASSPQGSEQFF. The CDR3 DNA sequence: TGTGCCAGCAGCCCTCAGGGGTCTGAGCAGTTCTTC. The chain employs TRBV5-6 and TRBJ2-1; TRBD1 is a possible D gene (6 bases). V was cut by 4 bases and J by 9 bases, with 11 bases left in between. CDR1 and CDR2 (germline): SGHDT, YYEEEE. This CDR3 has 12 residues.

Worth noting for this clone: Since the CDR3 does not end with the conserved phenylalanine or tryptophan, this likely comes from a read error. CDR3 region: CASSQASTGRNTEAFL. In nucleotides, the CDR3 is TGCGCCAGCAGCCAAGCTTCGACAGGGAGAAACACTGAAGCTTTCTTG. V gene TRBV4-1 combines with J gene TRBJ1-1, with TRBD1 matching over 7 bases. From germline, CDR1 is MGHRA and CDR2 YSYEKL. With 1 base clipped from V and 2 bases from J, the junction kept 7 bases outside the gene matches. CDR3 length: 16 amino acids.

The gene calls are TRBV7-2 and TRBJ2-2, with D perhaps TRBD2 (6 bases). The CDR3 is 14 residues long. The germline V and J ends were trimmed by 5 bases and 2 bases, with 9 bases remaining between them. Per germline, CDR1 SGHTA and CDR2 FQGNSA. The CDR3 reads CASSLGTNTGELFF. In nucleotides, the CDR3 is TGTGCCAGCAGCCTAGGGACTAACACCGGGGAGCTGTTTTTT.

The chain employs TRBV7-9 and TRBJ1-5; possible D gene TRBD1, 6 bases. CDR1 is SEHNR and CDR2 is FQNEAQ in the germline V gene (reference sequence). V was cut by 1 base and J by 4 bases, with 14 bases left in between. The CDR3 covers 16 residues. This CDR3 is CASSLGQDLGNQPQHF. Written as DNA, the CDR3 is TGTGCCAGCAGCTTAGGACAGGACCTAGGGAATCAGCCCCAGCATTTT.

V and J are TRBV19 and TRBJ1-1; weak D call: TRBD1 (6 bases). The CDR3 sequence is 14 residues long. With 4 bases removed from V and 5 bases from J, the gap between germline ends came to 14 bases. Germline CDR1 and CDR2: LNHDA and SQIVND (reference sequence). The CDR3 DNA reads TGTGCCAGTAGTACAGGGGTCAGCCGGACTGAAGCTTTCTTT. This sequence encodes CASSTGVSRTEAFF.